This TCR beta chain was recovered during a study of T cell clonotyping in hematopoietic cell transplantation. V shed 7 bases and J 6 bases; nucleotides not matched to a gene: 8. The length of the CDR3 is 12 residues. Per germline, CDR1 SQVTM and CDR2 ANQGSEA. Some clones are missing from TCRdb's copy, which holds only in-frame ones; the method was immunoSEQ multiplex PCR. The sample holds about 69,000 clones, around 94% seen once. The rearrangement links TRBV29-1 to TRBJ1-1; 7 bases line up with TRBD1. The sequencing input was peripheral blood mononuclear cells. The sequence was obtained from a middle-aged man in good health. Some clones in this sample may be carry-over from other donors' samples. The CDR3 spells CSAKTGSAEAFF. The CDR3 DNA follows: TGCAGCGCCAAGACAGGGAGCGCTGAAGCTTTCTTT.